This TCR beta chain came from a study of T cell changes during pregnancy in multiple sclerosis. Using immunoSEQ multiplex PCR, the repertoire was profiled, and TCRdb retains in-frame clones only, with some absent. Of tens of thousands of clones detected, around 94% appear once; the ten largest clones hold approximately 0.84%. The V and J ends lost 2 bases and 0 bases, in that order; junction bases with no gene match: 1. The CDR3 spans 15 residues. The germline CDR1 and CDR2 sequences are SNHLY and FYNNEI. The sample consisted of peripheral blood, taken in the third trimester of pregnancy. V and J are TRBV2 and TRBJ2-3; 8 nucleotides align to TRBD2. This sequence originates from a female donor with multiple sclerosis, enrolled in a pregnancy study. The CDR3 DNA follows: TGTGCCAGCAGTGAACTAGCGGGTAGCACAGATACGCAGTATTTT. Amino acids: CASSELAGSTDTQYF.